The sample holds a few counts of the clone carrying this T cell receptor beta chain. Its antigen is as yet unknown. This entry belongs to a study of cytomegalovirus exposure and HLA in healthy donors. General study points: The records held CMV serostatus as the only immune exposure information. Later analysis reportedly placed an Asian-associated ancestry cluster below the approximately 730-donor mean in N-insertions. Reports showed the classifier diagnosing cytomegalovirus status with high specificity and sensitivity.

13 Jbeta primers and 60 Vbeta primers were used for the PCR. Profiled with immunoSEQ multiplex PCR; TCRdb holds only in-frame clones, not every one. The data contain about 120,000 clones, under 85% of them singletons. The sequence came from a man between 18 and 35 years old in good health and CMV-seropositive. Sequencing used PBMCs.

CDR3 amino acids: CASSSLQGTEAFF. CDR3 coding DNA: TGCGCCAGCAGCTCATTACAGGGTACTGAAGCTTTCTTT. The chain has TRBV5-1 and TRBJ1-1; D might be TRBD1 (6 bases). V lost 3 bases and J lost 5, with 11 bases in between. This CDR3 has 13 residues. Germline-derived CDR1 and CDR2 are SGHRS and YFSETQ.